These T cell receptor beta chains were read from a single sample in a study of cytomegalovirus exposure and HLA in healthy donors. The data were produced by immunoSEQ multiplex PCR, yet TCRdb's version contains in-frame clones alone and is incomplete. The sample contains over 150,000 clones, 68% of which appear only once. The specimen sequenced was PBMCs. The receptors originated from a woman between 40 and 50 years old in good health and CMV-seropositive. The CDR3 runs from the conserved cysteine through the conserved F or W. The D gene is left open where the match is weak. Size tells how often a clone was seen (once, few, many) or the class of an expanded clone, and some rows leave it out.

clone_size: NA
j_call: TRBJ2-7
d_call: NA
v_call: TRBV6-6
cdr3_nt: TGTGCCAGCGCTGCTGAAGAGCGACAGTACTTC
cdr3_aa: CASAAEERQYF

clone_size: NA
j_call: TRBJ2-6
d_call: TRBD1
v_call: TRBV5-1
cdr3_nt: TGCGCCAGCAGCGAGCAGGGGGTCGCTCCTTCTGGGGCCAACGTCCTGACTTTC
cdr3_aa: CASSEQGVAPSGANVLTF

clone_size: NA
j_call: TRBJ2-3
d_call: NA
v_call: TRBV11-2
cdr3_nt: TGTGCCAGCAGCTTGATCACAGGTCCGCAGTATTTT
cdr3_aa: CASSLITGPQYF

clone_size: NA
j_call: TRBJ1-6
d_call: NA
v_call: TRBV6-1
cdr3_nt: TGTGCCAGCAGTGAAGCGAGGTCTAGCCTGTCACCCCTCCACTTT
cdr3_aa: CASSEARSSLSPLHF

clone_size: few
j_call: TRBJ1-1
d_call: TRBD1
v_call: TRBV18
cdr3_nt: TGTGCCAGCTCACTCCACCAGGGGGGCGAGGGCACTGAAGCTTTCTTT
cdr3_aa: CASSLHQGGEGTEAFF

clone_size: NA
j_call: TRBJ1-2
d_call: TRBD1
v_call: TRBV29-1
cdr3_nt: TGCAGCGTTGAATTTGACAGGGTACGAGGTGGCTACACCTTC
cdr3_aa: CSVEFDRVRGGYTF

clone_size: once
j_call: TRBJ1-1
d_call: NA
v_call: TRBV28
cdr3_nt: TGTGCCAGCAGTTCCGAGTCTCGAGGAGGCGGTGAAGCTTTCTTT
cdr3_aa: CASSSESRGGGEAFF

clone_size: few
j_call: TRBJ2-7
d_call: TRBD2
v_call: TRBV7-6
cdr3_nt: TGTGCCAGCAGTCACCGACTAGCGGGAGACGAGCAGTACTTC
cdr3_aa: CASSHRLAGDEQYF

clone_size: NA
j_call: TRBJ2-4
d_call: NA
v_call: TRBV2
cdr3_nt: TGTGCCAGCGTTGGACGGGACACAAAAAACATTCAGTACTTC
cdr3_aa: CASVGRDTKNIQYF

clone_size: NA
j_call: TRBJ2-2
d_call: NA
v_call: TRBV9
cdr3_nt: TGTGCCAGCAGCGTAGAAGGGAGTAACACCGGGGAGCTGTTTTTT
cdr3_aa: CASSVEGSNTGELFF

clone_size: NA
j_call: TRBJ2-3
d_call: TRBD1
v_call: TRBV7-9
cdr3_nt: TGTGCCAGCAGCAGGACAGGGGTTTCCTCAGATACGCAGTATTTT
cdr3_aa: CASSRTGVSSDTQYF

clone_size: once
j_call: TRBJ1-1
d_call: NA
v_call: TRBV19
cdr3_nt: TGTGCCAGTAGCGGGTCGCAGGGGACTGAAGCTTTCTTT
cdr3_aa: CASSGSQGTEAFF

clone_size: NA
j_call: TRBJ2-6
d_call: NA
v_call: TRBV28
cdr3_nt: TGTGCCAGCAGTTTATTAGTGAGGTCTGGGGCCAACGTCCTGACTTTC
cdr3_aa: CASSLLVRSGANVLTF

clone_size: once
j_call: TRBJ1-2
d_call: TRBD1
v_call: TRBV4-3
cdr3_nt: TGCGCCAGCAGCCAAGATCTGGGGACAGGGGGAGTCGGCTACCCCTTC
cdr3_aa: CASSQDLGTGGVGYPF

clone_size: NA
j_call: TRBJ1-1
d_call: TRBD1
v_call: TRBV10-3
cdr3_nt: TGTGCCATCAGTTCGACAGGGGACACTGAAGCTTTCTTT
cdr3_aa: CAISSTGDTEAFF

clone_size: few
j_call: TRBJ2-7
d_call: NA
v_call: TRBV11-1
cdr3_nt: TGTGCCAGCAGCTCATCCAGGGGCGCCTACGAGCAGTACTTC
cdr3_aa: CASSSSRGAYEQYF

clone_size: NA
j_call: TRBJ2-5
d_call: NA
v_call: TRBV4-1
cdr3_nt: TGCGCCAGCAGCCCGCCCGGGACTGCTGATGTGACCCAGTACTTC
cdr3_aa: CASSPPGTADVTQYF

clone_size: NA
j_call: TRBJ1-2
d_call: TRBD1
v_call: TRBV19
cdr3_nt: TGTGCCAGTTCCTCCCCCACAGGGGGCCCTAACTATGGCTACACCTTC
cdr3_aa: CASSSPTGGPNYGYTF

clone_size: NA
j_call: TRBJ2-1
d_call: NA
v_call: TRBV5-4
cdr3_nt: TGTGCCAGCAGCTTGGGCGGGGCAAACTACAATGAGCAGTTCTTC
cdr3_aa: CASSLGGANYNEQFF

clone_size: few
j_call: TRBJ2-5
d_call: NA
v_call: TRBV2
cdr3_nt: TGTGCCAGCAGTGTCAGGACAGCTTTCCAAGAGACCCAGTACTTC
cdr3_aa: CASSVRTAFQETQYF

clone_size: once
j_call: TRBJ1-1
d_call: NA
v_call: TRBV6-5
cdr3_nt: TGTGGTGCGGGGGCGCCCACTGAAGCTTTCTTT
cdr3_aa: CGAGAPTEAFF

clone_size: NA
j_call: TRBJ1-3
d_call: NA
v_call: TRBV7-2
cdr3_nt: TGTGCCAGCAGCTCACAGCCGGGGACTGGAAACACCATATATTTT
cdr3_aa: CASSSQPGTGNTIYF

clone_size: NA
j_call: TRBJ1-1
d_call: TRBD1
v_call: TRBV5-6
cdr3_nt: TGTGCCAGCAGCTTCAAGACAGGGGAAGCTTTCTTT
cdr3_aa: CASSFKTGEAFF

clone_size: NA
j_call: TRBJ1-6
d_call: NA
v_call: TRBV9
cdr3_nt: TGTGCCAGCAGCGTGGGAGACACCACAGTTTCACCCCTCCACTTT
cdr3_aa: CASSVGDTTVSPLHF

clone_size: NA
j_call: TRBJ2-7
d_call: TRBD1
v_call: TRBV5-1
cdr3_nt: TGCGCCAGCAGTTCCGGGACAGGGAGTCGCGAGCAGTACTTC
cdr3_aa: CASSSGTGSREQYF

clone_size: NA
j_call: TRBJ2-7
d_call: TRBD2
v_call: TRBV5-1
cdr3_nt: TGCGCCAGCAGCAGGGGACTAGCGGGAGGATCCTACGAGCAGTACTTC
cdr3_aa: CASSRGLAGGSYEQYF

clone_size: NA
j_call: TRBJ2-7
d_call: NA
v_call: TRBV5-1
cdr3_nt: TGCGCCAGCAGCTTGGTGTCAGGGGCCTACGAGCAGTACTTC
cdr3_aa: CASSLVSGAYEQYF

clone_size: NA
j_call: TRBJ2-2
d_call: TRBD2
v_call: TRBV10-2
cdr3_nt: TGCGCCACCTCCGTAGCGGGAGGGAACACCGGGGAGCTGTTTTTT
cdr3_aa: CATSVAGGNTGELFF

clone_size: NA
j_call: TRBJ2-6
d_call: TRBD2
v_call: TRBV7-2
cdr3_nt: TGTGCCAGCAGCGGGGGGGACCGAAACCCCTCTGGGGCCAACGTCCTGACTTTC
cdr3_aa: CASSGGDRNPSGANVLTF

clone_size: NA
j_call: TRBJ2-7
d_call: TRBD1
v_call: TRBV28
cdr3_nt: TGTGCCAGTGTCCCCGACAGGGGGTTAGTCGGCTACGAGCAGTACTTC
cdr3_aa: CASVPDRGLVGYEQYF

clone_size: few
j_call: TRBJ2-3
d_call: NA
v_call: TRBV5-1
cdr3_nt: TGCGCCAGCAGCTTCAGCAGGGGGGATGCAGATACGCAGTATTTT
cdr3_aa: CASSFSRGDADTQYF

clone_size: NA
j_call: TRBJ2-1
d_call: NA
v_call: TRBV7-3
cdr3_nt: TGTGCCAGCAGCTTAACAAGGACAGTCTCCTACAATGAGCAGTTCTTC
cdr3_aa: CASSLTRTVSYNEQFF

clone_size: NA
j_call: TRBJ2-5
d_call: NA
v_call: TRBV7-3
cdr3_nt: TGTGCCAGCAGCCAGGGACTTCAAGAGACCCAGTACTTC
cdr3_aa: CASSQGLQETQYF

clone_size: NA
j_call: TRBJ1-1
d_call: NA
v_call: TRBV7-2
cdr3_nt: TGTGCCAGCAGCTTAGGAGTAGGGGCCGGCACTGAAGCTTTCTTT
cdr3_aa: CASSLGVGAGTEAFF

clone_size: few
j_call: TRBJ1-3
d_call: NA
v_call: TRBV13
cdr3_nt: TGTGCCAGCAGCCCGACAGGCGGTGGAAACACCATATATTTT
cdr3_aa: CASSPTGGGNTIYF

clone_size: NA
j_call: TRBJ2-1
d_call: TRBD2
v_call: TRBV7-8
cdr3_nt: TGTGCCAGCAGCCGAAGCGGGGGGTACAATGAGCAGTTCTTC
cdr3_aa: CASSRSGGYNEQFF

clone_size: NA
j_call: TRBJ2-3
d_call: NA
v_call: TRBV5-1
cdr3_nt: TGCGCCAGCAGCTTGAGGGAGGTGACAGATACGCAGTATTTT
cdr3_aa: CASSLREVTDTQYF

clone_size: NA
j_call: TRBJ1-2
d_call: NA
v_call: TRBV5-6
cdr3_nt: TGTGCCAGCAGCCTGAACGCCGGTTGGGGCCCTCAGGGCTATGGCTACACCTTC
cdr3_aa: CASSLNAGWGPQGYGYTF

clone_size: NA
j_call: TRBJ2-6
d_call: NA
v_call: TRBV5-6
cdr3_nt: TGTGCCAGCAGCGCACAGGGTGATCGTAACTCTGGGGCCAACGTCCTGACTTTC
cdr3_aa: CASSAQGDRNSGANVLTF

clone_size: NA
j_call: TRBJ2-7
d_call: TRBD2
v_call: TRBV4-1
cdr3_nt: TGCGCCAGCAGCCAAGATACTAGCGGGAGGGGGTACGAGCAGTACTTC
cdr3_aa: CASSQDTSGRGYEQYF

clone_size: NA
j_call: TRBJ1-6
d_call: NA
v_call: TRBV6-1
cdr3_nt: TGTGCCAGCAGTGCCCAACCCGGGACAAGAACCATTAATTCACCCCTCCACTTT
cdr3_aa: CASSAQPGTRTINSPLHF

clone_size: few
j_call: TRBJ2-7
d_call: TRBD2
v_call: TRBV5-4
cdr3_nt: TGTGCCAGCACCTCGGGGACTAGCGACTCCTACGAGCAGTACTTC
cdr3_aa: CASTSGTSDSYEQYF

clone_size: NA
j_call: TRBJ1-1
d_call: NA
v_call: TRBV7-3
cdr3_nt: TGTGCCAGCAGCTTACGGGGGAACACTGAAGCTTTCTTT
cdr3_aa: CASSLRGNTEAFF

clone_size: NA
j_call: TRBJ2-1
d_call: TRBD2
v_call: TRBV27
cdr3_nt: TGTGCCAGCAGTGCGCCGGGACTAGCGTCAGGCGAGCAGTTCTTC
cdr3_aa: CASSAPGLASGEQFF